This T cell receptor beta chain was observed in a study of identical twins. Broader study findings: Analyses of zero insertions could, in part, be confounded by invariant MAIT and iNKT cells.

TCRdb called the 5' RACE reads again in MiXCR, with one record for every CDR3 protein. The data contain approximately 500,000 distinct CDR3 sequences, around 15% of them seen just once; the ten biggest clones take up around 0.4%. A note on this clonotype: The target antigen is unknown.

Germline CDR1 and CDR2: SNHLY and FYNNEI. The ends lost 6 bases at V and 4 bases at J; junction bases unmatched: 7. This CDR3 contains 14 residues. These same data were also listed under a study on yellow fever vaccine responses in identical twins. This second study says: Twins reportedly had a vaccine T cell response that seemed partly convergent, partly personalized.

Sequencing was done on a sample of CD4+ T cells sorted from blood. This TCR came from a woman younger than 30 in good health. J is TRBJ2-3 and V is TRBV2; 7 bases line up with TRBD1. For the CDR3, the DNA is TGTGCCAGCAGATTACAGGGGTTAGCAGATACGCAGTATTTT. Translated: CASRLQGLADTQYF.